The 17 T cell receptor beta chains below come from one sample, sequenced in a study of post-analysis software for immune sequencing data. Findings and caveats of the study: Controls showed lower frequencies than patients for five TRBV segments, and TRBV5-6, TRBV5-1 and TRBV20-1 were among these.

Sequencing libraries made from TCR beta cDNA carried unique molecular identifiers. TCRdb re-analysed the PCR reads in MiXCR, keeping a single row per CDR3 protein. The sample holds 820,000 or so distinct CDR3 sequences; around 53% are singletons and the top ten take 4.6%. No antigens are known for them. The sequenced sample was blood. Source of these receptors: a girl aged 5-17 years with multiple sclerosis.

The gene calls are TRBV10-3 and TRBJ1-6; TRBD1 aligns across 10 bases. V trimming: 3 bases; J trimming: 10 bases; junction bases outside the gene matches: 9. CDR1 is ENHRY, CDR2 SYGVKD, per germline. The CDR3 has 16 amino acids. In nucleotides, the CDR3 is TGTGCCATCAGTGAATGGGCGACAGGGGGCAAATCACCCCTCCACTTT. Its translation: CAISEWATGGKSPLHF.

The gene calls are TRBV4-1 and TRBJ1-6, with D hard to call. Germline CDR1 is MGHRA and CDR2 is YSYEKL. V was clipped by 7 bases and J by 5 bases, with 18 bases between them. The CDR3 sequence is 16 residues long. Here the CDR3 reads CASNQDGPGDNSPLHF. CDR3 sequence (DNA): TGCGCCAGCAACCAGGACGGGCCTGGTGATAATTCACCCCTCCACTTT.

This rearrangement joins TRBV29-1 to TRBJ1-2; D is unresolved. Between the trimmed V and J ends, which lost 7 bases and 4 bases, there was a span of 13 bases. The CDR3 runs 12 residues. Germline CDR1 and CDR2: SQVTM and ANQGSEA. In DNA form, the CDR3 reads TGCAGCGCGACGGGCGCGGGCTATGGCTACACCTTC. Encoded protein: CSATGAGYGYTF. Together with reference TRBV29-1 and TRBJ1-2, the CDR3 gives the full variable domain: SAVISQKPSRDICQRGTSLTIQCQVDSQVTMMFWYRQQPGQSLTLIATANQGSEATYESGFVIDKFPISRPNLTFSTLTVSNMSPEDSSIYLCSATGAGYGYTFGSGTRLTVV.

This clonotype came up a few times. The V call is TRBV7-3, the J call TRBJ2-6; D call uncertain. CDR3 size: 16 residues. Trimming took 2 bases from V and 3 from J, leaving 11 bases between them. Per the germline V gene, CDR1 is SGHTA and CDR2 is FQGTGA. CDR3 sequence reads: CASSLGSRVGANVLTF. CDR3 DNA sequence: TGTGCCAGCAGCTTAGGGTCCCGGGTTGGGGCCAACGTCCTGACTTTC.

The rearrangement links TRBV5-1 to TRBJ1-2; D may be TRBD1 (6 bases). V lost 5 bases and J 7 bases, leaving 21 bases between the germline ends. The V gene's germline CDR1 is SGHRS and CDR2 YFSETQ. The CDR3 sequence is 15 residues long. The CDR3 sequence is CASRLGSYRAGGYTF. The CDR3 coding sequence is TGCGCCAGCAGGCTGGGATCCTACAGGGCCGGTGGCTACACCTTC.

The CDR3 DNA reads as TGTGCCATCAGTGAAACAGGACAACTCCTAGCCAAAAACATTCAGTACTTC. Its translation: CAISETGQLLAKNIQYF. V is TRBV10-3 and J is TRBJ2-4; D is possibly TRBD1 (5 bases). V gave up 3 bases and J gave up 0 bases, with 15 bases separating them. CDR1 is ENHRY, CDR2 SYGVKD, per germline. The CDR3 sequence is 17 residues long.

This rearrangement joins TRBV7-9 to TRBJ1-2, with D possibly TRBD1 on 6 matching bases. The germline gives CDR1 SEHNR, CDR2 FQNEAQ (reference sequence). Trimming took 1 base from V and 1 from J, leaving 10 bases between them. CDR3 length: 15 amino acids. DNA of the CDR3: TGTGCCAGCAGCTTAGACAGGGCGGTTAACTATGGCTACACCTTC. It translates to CASSLDRAVNYGYTF.

The V gene is TRBV20-1, the J gene TRBJ2-7; 10 bases map to TRBD2. Germline trimming cut 1 base from V and 2 bases from J; bases unmatched to any gene: 5. Germline values: CDR1 DFQATT, CDR2 SNEGSKA (reference sequence). The CDR3 has 15 residues. DNA of the CDR3: TGCAGTGCTAGAGTGTCTAGCGGGGGAACCTACGAGCAGTACTTC. This translates into CSARVSSGGTYEQYF.

This sequence joins TRBV12-5 and TRBJ2-4; no definite D call. In germline, CDR1 is LGHNT, CDR2 FRNRAP. There are 17 residues in the CDR3. V was cut by 1 base and J by 7 bases, with 20 bases left in between. CDR3 in amino acids: CASGLGTFSSNANIQYF. CDR3 sequence (DNA): TGTGCTAGTGGTTTGGGAACCTTTTCATCCAACGCGAACATTCAGTACTTC.

The J gene is TRBJ2-7, the V gene TRBV6-1; no definite D call. The CDR3 totals 17 residues. Trimming shortened V by 3 bases and J by 1 base, and 19 bases separated the two germline ends. Germline CDR1 reads MNHNS; CDR2 reads SASEGT. The chain's CDR3 is CASSDEGNKRRSYEQYF. CDR3 DNA sequence: TGTGCCAGCAGTGATGAAGGTAATAAACGTCGATCCTACGAGCAGTACTTC.

The V and J genes are TRBV3-1 and TRBJ2-7; 9 bases fit TRBD2. In germline, CDR1 is LGHDT, CDR2 YNNKEL (reference sequence). Unmatched junction bases numbered 12, after V lost 0 bases and J lost 3 bases. This CDR3 comprises 18 residues. The DNA for the CDR3 is TGTGCCAGCAGCCAAGAATTACCGGGACTAGCTTCCCACTACGAGCAGTACTTC. Translation: CASSQELPGLASHYEQYF.

This sequence joins TRBV12-3 or TRBV12-4 and TRBJ2-7; 7 nucleotides agree with TRBD2. V shed 5 bases, J shed 2 bases, and the junction held 6 bases outside the gene matches. The CDR3 has 14 residues. DNA for the CDR3: TGTGCCAGCAGTCATAGCGGGTTCGCCTACGAGCAGTACTTC. This gives the protein CASSHSGFAYEQYF.

This clonotype has only a few counts. V and J are TRBV7-8 and TRBJ2-4; D remains ambiguous. The CDR3 extends over 13 amino acids. Germline assignment: CDR1 SGHVS and CDR2 FQNEAQ. V lost 3 bases to trimming and J lost 7 bases, with 10 bases between them. This CDR3 reads CASSFSAGNIQYF. As DNA, the CDR3 is TGTGCCAGCAGCTTTTCAGCCGGGAACATTCAGTACTTC.

The J gene is TRBJ1-2, the V gene TRBV20-1; D unclear. The CDR3 spans 14 residues. Germline V gene lookup returns CDR1 DFQATT and CDR2 SNEGSKA (reference sequence). V lost 2 bases, J lost 4 bases, and 14 bases lay in between. The CDR3: CSARRGFMGYGYTF. The CDR3 nucleotides read TGCAGTGCTAGACGAGGGTTTATGGGCTATGGCTACACCTTC.

V gene TRBV20-1 combines with J gene TRBJ2-3; 13 positions agree with TRBD2. The CDR3 loop spans 15 amino acids. V trimming: 6 bases; J trimming: 10 bases; junction bases outside the gene matches: 13. Germline CDR1 and CDR2: DFQATT and SNEGSKA (reference sequence). The chain's CDR3 is CSAPTPGLAGNAQYF. DNA for the CDR3: TGCAGTGCGCCAACTCCGGGACTAGCGGGGAATGCGCAGTATTTT.

This clonotype was detected a few times. The chain has TRBV29-1 and TRBJ2-1, with D possibly matching TRBD2 (6 bases). CDR1 is SQVTM and CDR2 is ANQGSEA in the germline V gene. The CDR3 has 12 residues. The germline V and J ends were trimmed by 4 bases and 5 bases, with 9 bases remaining between them. The CDR3 sequence: CSVVRGHNEQFF. The CDR3 DNA is TGCAGCGTTGTGCGGGGACACAATGAGCAGTTCTTC.

The V and J genes are TRBV29-1 and TRBJ2-1; D is undetermined. CDR1 SQVTM and CDR2 ANQGSEA come from the germline V gene. V lost 3 bases to trimming and J lost 6 bases, with 6 bases between them. There are 11 residues in the CDR3. CDR3 protein: CSVEGSNEQFF. CDR3 nucleotide sequence: TGCAGCGTTGAGGGAAGCAATGAGCAGTTCTTC.